This note documents a single T cell receptor beta chain sequence. Its antigen is unidentified. The data stem from a study of blood T cells in healthy people across ages. Primers used in a second PCR of roughly 6 to 12 cycles were a sample-barcoded 5' primer and a J-beta primer mix. TCRdb re-derived calls from the 5' RACE reads in MiXCR, one entry per CDR3 protein. The sample lists 1,100,000 or so distinct CDR3 sequences; around 45% were seen once. Notes on the study in general: A strong correlation was seen between TCR beta diversity and naive T cell percentage.

CDR1 is MNHEY and CDR2 is SVGEGT in the germline V gene. V was shortened by 6 bases and J by 4 bases, with 22 bases between the two germline ends. This CDR3 spans 16 amino acids. Extraction yielded at least 5 micrograms of total RNA per sample. The V call is TRBV6-2 or TRBV6-3, the J call TRBJ2-7; TRBD2 is a possible D gene (7 bases). This clonotype originated in an older woman in good health. What was sequenced was blood. The CDR3 coding sequence is TGTGCCAGCAGCCAGTATCAGGGGAGCGGGAAATACGAGCAGTACTTC. Its translation is CASSQYQGSGKYEQYF.